This T cell receptor beta chain was recovered during a study of cytomegalovirus exposure and HLA in healthy donors. Turning to the study itself: From HLA-typed donors, an early data release held about 92 million unique TCRs.

Note on this clone: Antigen specificity is unknown.

Findings of the study overall: Several of the most significant clusters appeared linked to common viral pathogens, based on a later analysis. Cytomegalovirus-associated TCR beta chains were listed, numbering 164.

The PCR employed 60 Vbeta primers together with 13 Jbeta primers. Clones were read by immunoSEQ multiplex PCR, and TCRdb kept only the in-frame ones, dropping some. This table has 100,000 or so clones, around 80% appearing once. The trim removed 2 bases at V and 0 bases at J, leaving 1 base unmatched. CDR1 is MNHNY, CDR2 SVGAGI, per germline (reference sequence). The CDR3 is 15 residues long. Sequenced: PBMCs. This sequence joins TRBV6-6 and TRBJ1-3; 7 bases align to TRBD1. This receptor was taken from a female donor in good health and CMV-seronegative. This CDR3 reads CASSYDRDSGNTIYF. CDR3 DNA: TGTGCCAGCAGTTACGACAGGGACTCTGGAAACACCATATATTTT.